A selection of T cell receptor beta chains follows, all from one sample in a study of monozygotic twins with cystic fibrosis. Assay used: immunoSEQ multiplex PCR; TCRdb lists only in-frame clones, some missing. Among tens of thousands of clones listed, 95% to 98% were seen once. Sequencing was performed on blood. The receptors were sampled from a girl aged 2 to 10 with cystic fibrosis. Both conserved end residues are part of each CDR3. D genes are given only for firm matches. Some rows have no size entry. The others give once, few or many, or a class for an expanded clone.

J: TRBJ2-7; size: .; D: .; V: TRBV19; CDR3: CASSIAQGGEQYF; DNA: TGTGCCAGTAGTATTGCGCAGGGCGGCGAGCAGTACTTC
J: TRBJ2-7; size: .; D: TRBD2; V: TRBV5-4; CDR3: CASSLGSSGVSYEQYF; DNA: TGTGCCAGCAGCTTGGGGTCTAGCGGGGTCAGCTACGAGCAGTACTTC
J: TRBJ2-7; size: .; D: TRBD1; V: TRBV2; CDR3: CASSRDRGEQYF; DNA: TGTGCCAGCAGCCGTGACAGGGGCGAGCAGTACTTC
J: TRBJ1-1; size: .; D: .; V: TRBV28; CDR3: CASSPGRLNTEAFF; DNA: TGTGCCAGCAGCCCGGGACGGTTGAACACTGAAGCTTTCTTT
J: TRBJ1-4; size: .; D: .; V: TRBV6-6; CDR3: CASRAGSGNEKLFF; DNA: TGTGCCAGCAGGGCGGGATCCGGTAATGAAAAACTGTTTTTT
J: TRBJ1-1; size: .; D: TRBD1; V: TRBV18; CDR3: CASSQGAETEAFF; DNA: TGTGCCAGCTCACAGGGGGCGGAAACTGAAGCTTTCTTT
J: TRBJ2-7; size: .; D: .; V: TRBV2; CDR3: CASTEKPREQYF; DNA: TGTGCCAGCACAGAAAAGCCGAGGGAGCAGTACTTC
J: TRBJ1-1; size: .; D: .; V: TRBV12-5; CDR3: CASGLAGTTEAFF; DNA: TGTGCTAGTGGTTTGGCGGGGACAACTGAAGCTTTCTTT
J: TRBJ2-5; size: .; D: .; V: TRBV7-2; CDR3: CASSTGAGPKETQYF; DNA: TGTGCCAGCAGCACGGGAGCAGGCCCCAAAGAGACCCAGTACTTC
J: TRBJ2-7; size: .; D: .; V: TRBV7-8; CDR3: CASTDPISYEQYF; DNA: TGTGCCAGTACCGACCCTATCTCCTACGAGCAGTACTTC
J: TRBJ2-5; size: .; D: .; V: TRBV19; CDR3: CATGVGGQETQYF; DNA: TGTGCCACCGGCGTGGGGGGCCAAGAGACCCAGTACTTC
J: TRBJ2-7; size: once; D: .; V: TRBV11-3; CDR3: CASSLAGPRWAYEQYF; DNA: TGTGCCAGCAGCTTAGCGGGACCCCGTTGGGCCTACGAGCAGTACTTC
J: TRBJ1-1; size: .; D: .; V: TRBV19; CDR3: CASSKGRVTNTEAFF; DNA: TGTGCCAGTAGTAAAGGACGGGTTACGAACACTGAAGCTTTCTTT
J: TRBJ1-2; size: .; D: .; V: TRBV10-1; CDR3: CAIFGAGESCYGYTF; DNA: TGCGCCATCTTCGGGGCAGGGGAGTCGTGCTATGGCTACACCTTC
J: TRBJ1-5; size: .; D: .; V: TRBV28; CDR3: CASSFSLGIGNQPQHF; DNA: TGTGCCAGCAGTTTCTCCTTAGGGATCGGCAATCAGCCCCAGCATTTT
J: TRBJ2-7; size: .; D: TRBD2; V: TRBV5-3; CDR3: CARSCSGRDFYEQYF; DNA: TGTGCCAGAAGCTGTAGCGGGAGGGACTTTTACGAGCAGTACTTC
J: TRBJ2-7; size: .; D: .; V: TRBV19; CDR3: CASGQGYEQYF; DNA: TGTGCCAGCGGCCAGGGCTACGAGCAGTACTTC
J: TRBJ2-6; size: .; D: .; V: TRBV25-1; CDR3: CASSKPGTGANVLTF; DNA: TGTGCCAGCAGCAAACCGGGTACTGGGGCCAACGTCCTGACTTTC
J: TRBJ2-2; size: .; D: TRBD1; V: TRBV6-6; CDR3: CASNGQGRTGELFF; DNA: TGTGCCAGCAACGGACAGGGTCGGACCGGGGAGCTGTTTTTT
J: TRBJ2-7; size: .; D: .; V: TRBV5-6; CDR3: CASSLGQGNIYEQYF; DNA: TGTGCCAGCAGCTTGGGGCAGGGGAATATCTACGAGCAGTACTTC
J: TRBJ2-2; size: .; D: TRBD2; V: TRBV9; CDR3: CASSVRLAGNTGELFF; DNA: TGTGCCAGCAGCGTGAGACTAGCGGGAAACACCGGGGAGCTGTTTTTT
J: TRBJ1-5; size: .; D: .; V: TRBV19; CDR3: CASSISGGAGQPQHF; DNA: TGTGCCAGTAGTATTTCGGGAGGGGCTGGGCAGCCCCAGCATTTT
J: TRBJ2-7; size: once; D: .; V: TRBV27; CDR3: CASSPLGGHSSYEQYF; DNA: TGTGCCAGCAGTCCCCTAGGCGGCCATAGCTCCTACGAGCAGTACTTC
J: TRBJ2-7; size: few; D: TRBD2; V: TRBV6-5; CDR3: CASSYSGTSPYEQYF; DNA: TGTGCCAGCAGTTACTCCGGGACTAGCCCCTACGAGCAGTACTTC
J: TRBJ2-5; size: .; D: TRBD2; V: TRBV9; CDR3: CASSPPSGGSEETQYF; DNA: TGTGCCAGCAGCCCCCCGTCGGGGGGTTCGGAAGAGACCCAGTACTTC
J: TRBJ2-3; size: once; D: TRBD2; V: TRBV6-1; CDR3: CASSGLAGGPDTQYF; DNA: TGTGCCAGCAGTGGCCTAGCGGGAGGGCCAGATACGCAGTATTTT
J: TRBJ2-1; size: .; D: TRBD2; V: TRBV28; CDR3: CASSSPPLASNEQFF; DNA: TGTGCCAGCAGTTCCCCCCCACTAGCGTCCAATGAGCAGTTCTTC
J: TRBJ2-1; size: .; D: .; V: TRBV6-4; CDR3: CASSDSGVIDEQFF; DNA: TGTGCCAGCAGTGACTCAGGGGTAATCGATGAGCAGTTCTTC
J: TRBJ2-7; size: .; D: .; V: TRBV27; CDR3: CASSLGTESYEQYF; DNA: TGTGCCAGCAGTTTGGGGACGGAATCCTACGAGCAGTACTTC
J: TRBJ2-7; size: .; D: .; V: TRBV28; CDR3: CASRPDRSEQYF; DNA: TGTGCCAGCAGGCCAGACAGGAGCGAGCAGTACTTC
J: TRBJ1-2; size: .; D: .; V: TRBV21-1; CDR3: CASSKGEAGTYGYTF; DNA: TGTGCCAGCAGCAAAGGAGAGGCAGGGACCTATGGCTACACCTTC